One sample yielded the 14 T cell receptor beta chains listed below, sequenced in a study of T cell changes during pregnancy in multiple sclerosis. The method was immunoSEQ multiplex PCR; TCRdb's version includes in-frame clones alone and lacks a portion of them. The table includes roughly 75,000 clones, roughly 91% detected once. This specimen was peripheral blood, taken after pregnancy. These receptors were taken from a female donor in good health, enrolled as a control in a pregnancy study.

This clone was counted a single time. This chain links TRBV5-4 with TRBJ2-5, with 9 bases identical to TRBD2. Germline lookup yields CDR1 SGHNT and CDR2 YYREEE (reference sequence). V trimming: 2 bases; J trimming: 2 bases; junction bases outside the gene matches: 10. CDR3 length: 17 residues. The CDR3 sequence is CASSLGRRGGGQETQYF. The CDR3 DNA follows: TGTGCCAGCAGCTTAGGACGGCGGGGGGGCGGGCAAGAGACCCAGTACTTC.

The V call is TRBV27, the J call TRBJ2-3; possibly TRBD2 for D (5 bases). Germline values: CDR1 MNHEY, CDR2 SMNVEV (reference sequence). Deletions cut 0 bases from V and 3 bases from J, with 19 bases between. The CDR3 sequence is 18 residues long. The CDR3 is CASSLSLPEAGMTDTQYF. Here the CDR3 DNA reads TGTGCCAGCAGTTTATCGCTGCCGGAGGCCGGCATGACAGATACGCAGTATTTT.

The V and J genes are TRBV30 and TRBJ1-1, with 7 bases matching TRBD1. Unmatched junction bases numbered 2, after V lost 1 base and J lost 6 bases. There are 12 residues in the CDR3. The germline gives CDR1 GTSNPN, CDR2 SVGIG (reference sequence). This chain's CDR3 is CAWSAGTAEAFF. The DNA for the CDR3 is TGTGCCTGGAGTGCCGGGACAGCTGAAGCTTTCTTT.

The chain has TRBV11-2 and TRBJ2-7; 11 nucleotides line up with TRBD1. CDR3 length equals 15 residues. Per the germline V gene, CDR1 is SGHAT and CDR2 is FQNNGV. J lost 2 bases, V lost 5 bases, and 5 bases had no gene match. The CDR3 coding sequence is TGTGCCAGCAGCCACGGGACAGGGGGGGCCTACGAGCAGTACTTC. It translates to CASSHGTGGAYEQYF.

The V call is TRBV28, the J call TRBJ2-3, with TRBD2 matching over 11 bases. Per germline, CDR1 MDHEN and CDR2 SYDVKM. J gave up 2 bases and V 6 bases, and 10 bases lay outside the gene matches. The CDR3 spans 17 residues. The CDR3 sequence: CASSQGGLAEHTDTQYF. CDR3 in DNA: TGTGCCAGCAGCCAAGGGGGACTAGCGGAGCACACAGATACGCAGTATTTT.

J is TRBJ2-2 and V is TRBV10-3; D ambiguous. Germline assignment: CDR1 ENHRY and CDR2 SYGVKD. V was pared by 11 bases and J by 4 bases, with 11 bases between. This CDR3 is built from 12 residues. This CDR3 is CALRVGTGELFF. In DNA form, the CDR3 reads TGTGCCTTACGGGTTGGCACCGGGGAGCTGTTTTTT.

The chain uses TRBV12-5 and TRBJ2-1, with 9 bases identical to TRBD2. J was trimmed by 7 bases and V by 2 bases; bases with no gene match: 15. Germline lookup yields CDR1 LGHNT and CDR2 FRNRAP. The CDR3 totals 18 residues. CDR3 loop: CASGLTSNAGGPTNEQFF. CDR3 nucleotides: TGTGCTAGTGGTTTGACCTCTAATGCGGGAGGGCCGACGAATGAGCAGTTCTTC.

V and J are TRBV28 and TRBJ2-7, with TRBD2 matching over 13 bases. The CDR3 sequence is 15 residues long. CDR1 MDHEN and CDR2 SYDVKM come from the germline V gene. V trimming: 4 bases; J trimming: 6 bases; junction bases outside the gene matches: 6. The DNA for the CDR3 is TGTGCCAGCAGTTACGTAGGACTAGCGGGAGTCGAGCAGTACTTC. The encoded protein is CASSYVGLAGVEQYF.

The genes are TRBV2 and TRBJ2-1, with TRBD1 identical over 8 bases. V lost 8 bases to trimming and J lost 4 bases; unmatched junction nucleotides: 7. Germline values: CDR1 SNHLY, CDR2 FYNNEI. The CDR3 sequence is 14 residues long. CDR3 nucleotides: TGTGCCAGCTACGGACAGGGACTTTACAATGAGCAGTTCTTC. Its protein is CASYGQGLYNEQFF.

The DNA of the CDR3 is TGTGCCAGCAGCGTCGCGGGAGCTGAGGTTGGGCAGTTCTTC. Translated: CASSVAGAEVGQFF. J is TRBJ2-1 and V is TRBV9; 7 bases are a match to TRBD2. CDR1 is SGDLS, CDR2 YYNGEE, per germline. The V segment lost 2 bases and the J segment 12 bases; nucleotides outside the gene matches: 11. The CDR3 totals 14 residues.

The chain carries TRBV7-9 and TRBJ1-2; 8 nucleotides align to TRBD1. CDR3 length: 14 amino acids. After removal of 5 bases from V and 6 bases from J, the junction contained 8 bases not matched to a gene. The germline CDR1 and CDR2 sequences are SEHNR and FQNEAQ (reference sequence). CDR3 residues: CASSPDRVKNGYTF. For the CDR3, the DNA is TGTGCCAGCAGCCCGGACAGGGTTAAAAATGGCTACACCTTC.

The genes are TRBV7-3 and TRBJ2-7; D possibly corresponds to TRBD1 (5 bases). This CDR3 is built from 13 residues. Per germline, CDR1 SGHTA and CDR2 FQGTGA. V dropped 0 bases and J dropped 2 bases, with 5 bases sitting between them. CDR3 sequence reads: CASSLTDTYEQYF. In DNA, the CDR3 is TGTGCCAGCAGCTTAACGGACACCTACGAGCAGTACTTC.

The J gene is TRBJ2-1, the V gene TRBV4-2; TRBD1 aligns across 7 bases. The V and J ends lost 0 bases and 3 bases, in that order; junction bases with no gene match: 5. Germline values: CDR1 LGHNA, CDR2 YNFKEQ. This CDR3 contains 16 residues. Here the CDR3 reads CASSQESGTVYNEQFF. CDR3 bases: TGTGCCAGCAGCCAAGAATCCGGGACAGTCTACAATGAGCAGTTCTTC.

The chain recombines TRBV7-9 with TRBJ2-5; 9 nucleotides align to TRBD1. Germline V lookup: CDR1 SEHNR, CDR2 FQNEAQ (reference sequence). The CDR3 consists of 15 residues. V lost 3 bases, J lost 1 base, and 3 bases stayed unmatched. CDR3 DNA: TGTGCCAGCAGCTTCCCGACAGGGGGCCAAGAGACCCAGTACTTC. It is translated as CASSFPTGGQETQYF.